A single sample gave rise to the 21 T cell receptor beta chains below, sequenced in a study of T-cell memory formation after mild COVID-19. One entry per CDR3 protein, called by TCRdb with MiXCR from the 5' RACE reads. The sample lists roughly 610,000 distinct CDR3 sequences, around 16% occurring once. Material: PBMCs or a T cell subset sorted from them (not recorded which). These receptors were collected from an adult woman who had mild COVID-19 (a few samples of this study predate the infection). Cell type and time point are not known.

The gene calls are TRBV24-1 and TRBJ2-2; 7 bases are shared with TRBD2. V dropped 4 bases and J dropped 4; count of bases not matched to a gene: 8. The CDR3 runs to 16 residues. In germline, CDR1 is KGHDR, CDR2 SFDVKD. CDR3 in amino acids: CATSERRLARTGELFF. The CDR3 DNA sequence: TGTGCCACCAGTGAGCGTAGACTAGCCCGCACCGGGGAGCTGTTTTTT.

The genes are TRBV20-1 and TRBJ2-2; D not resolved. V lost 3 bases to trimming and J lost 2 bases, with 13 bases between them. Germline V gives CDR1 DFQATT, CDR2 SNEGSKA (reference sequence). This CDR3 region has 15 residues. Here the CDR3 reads CSARDAKINTGELFF. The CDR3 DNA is TGCAGTGCTAGGGATGCGAAGATCAACACCGGGGAGCTGTTTTTT.

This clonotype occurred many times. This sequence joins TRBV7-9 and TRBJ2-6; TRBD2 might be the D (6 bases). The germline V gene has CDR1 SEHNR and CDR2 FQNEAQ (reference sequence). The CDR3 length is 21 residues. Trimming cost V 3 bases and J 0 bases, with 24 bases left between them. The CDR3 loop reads CASSFATSFGGLISGANVLTF. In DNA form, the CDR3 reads TGTGCCAGCAGCTTTGCTACGTCTTTCGGGGGACTGATCTCTGGGGCCAACGTCCTGACTTTC.

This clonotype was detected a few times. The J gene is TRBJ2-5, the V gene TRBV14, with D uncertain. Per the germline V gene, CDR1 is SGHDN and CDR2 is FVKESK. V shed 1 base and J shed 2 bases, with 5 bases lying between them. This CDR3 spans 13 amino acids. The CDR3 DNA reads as TGTGCCAGCAGCCAAGGAATACAAGAGACCCAGTACTTC. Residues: CASSQGIQETQYF.

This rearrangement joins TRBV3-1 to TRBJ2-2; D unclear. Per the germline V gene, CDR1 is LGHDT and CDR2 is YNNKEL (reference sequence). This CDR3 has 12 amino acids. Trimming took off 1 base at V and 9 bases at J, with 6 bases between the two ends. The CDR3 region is CASSQVGWELFF. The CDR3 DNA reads TGTGCCAGCAGCCAAGTCGGCTGGGAGCTGTTTTTT.

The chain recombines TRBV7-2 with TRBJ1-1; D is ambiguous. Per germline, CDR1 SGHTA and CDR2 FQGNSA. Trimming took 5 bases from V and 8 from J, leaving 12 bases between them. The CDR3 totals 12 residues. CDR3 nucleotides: TGTGCCAGCAGCCCCCAGAGCCCAGAAGCTTTCTTT. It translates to CASSPQSPEAFF.

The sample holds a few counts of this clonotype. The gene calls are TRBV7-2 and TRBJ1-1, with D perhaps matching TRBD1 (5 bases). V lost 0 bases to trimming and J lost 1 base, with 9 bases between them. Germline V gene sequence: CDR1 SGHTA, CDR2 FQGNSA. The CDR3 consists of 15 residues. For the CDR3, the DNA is TGTGCCAGCAGCTTAGCGGGGGTGGGGAACACTGAAGCTTTCTTT. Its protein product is CASSLAGVGNTEAFF.

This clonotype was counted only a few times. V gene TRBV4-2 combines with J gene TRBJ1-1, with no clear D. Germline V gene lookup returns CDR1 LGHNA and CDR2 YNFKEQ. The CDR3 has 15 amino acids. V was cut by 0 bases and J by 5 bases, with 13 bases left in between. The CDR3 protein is CASSQDLGWETEAFF. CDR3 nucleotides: TGTGCCAGCAGCCAAGATTTGGGGTGGGAGACTGAAGCTTTCTTT.

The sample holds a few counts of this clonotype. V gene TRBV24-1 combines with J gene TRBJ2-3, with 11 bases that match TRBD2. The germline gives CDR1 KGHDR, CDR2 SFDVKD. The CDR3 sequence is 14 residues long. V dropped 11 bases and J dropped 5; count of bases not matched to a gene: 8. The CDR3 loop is CAITLAGGGDTQYF. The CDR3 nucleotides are TGTGCCATTACTCTAGCGGGAGGCGGAGATACGCAGTATTTT.

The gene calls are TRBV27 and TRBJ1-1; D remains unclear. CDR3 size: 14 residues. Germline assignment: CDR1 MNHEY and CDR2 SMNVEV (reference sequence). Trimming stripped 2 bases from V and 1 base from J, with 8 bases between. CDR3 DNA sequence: TGTGCCAGCAGTTTACAGCAGTCGAACACTGAAGCTTTCTTT. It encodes CASSLQQSNTEAFF.

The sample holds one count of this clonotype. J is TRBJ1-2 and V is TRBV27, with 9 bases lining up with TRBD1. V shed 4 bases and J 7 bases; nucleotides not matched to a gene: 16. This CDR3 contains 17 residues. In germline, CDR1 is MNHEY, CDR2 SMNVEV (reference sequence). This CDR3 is CASSSIGSQQGAGGYTF. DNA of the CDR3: TGTGCCAGCAGTTCAATCGGCAGCCAACAGGGGGCCGGTGGCTACACCTTC.

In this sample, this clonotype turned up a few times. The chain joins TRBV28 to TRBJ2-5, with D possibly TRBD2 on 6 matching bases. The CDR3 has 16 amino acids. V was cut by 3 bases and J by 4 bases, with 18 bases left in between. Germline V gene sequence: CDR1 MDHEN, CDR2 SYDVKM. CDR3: CASSLRVTGERETQYF. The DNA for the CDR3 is TGTGCCAGCAGTTTGAGAGTGACGGGAGAACGAGAGACCCAGTACTTC.

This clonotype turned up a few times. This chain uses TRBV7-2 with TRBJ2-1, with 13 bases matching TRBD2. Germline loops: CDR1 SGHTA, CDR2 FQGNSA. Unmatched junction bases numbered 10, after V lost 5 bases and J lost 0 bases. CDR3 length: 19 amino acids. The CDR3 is CASSTGLAGKKSSYNEQFF. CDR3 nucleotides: TGTGCCAGCAGCACGGGACTAGCGGGGAAAAAGTCCTCCTACAATGAGCAGTTCTTC.

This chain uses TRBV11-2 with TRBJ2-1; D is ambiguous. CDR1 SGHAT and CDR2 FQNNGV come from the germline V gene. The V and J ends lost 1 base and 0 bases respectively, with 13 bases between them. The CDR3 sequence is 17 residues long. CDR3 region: CASSLVAALSSYNEQFF. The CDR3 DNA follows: TGTGCCAGCAGCTTAGTCGCGGCGCTGAGCTCCTACAATGAGCAGTTCTTC. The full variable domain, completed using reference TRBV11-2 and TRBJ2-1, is EAGVAQSPRYKIIEKRQSVAFWCNPISGHATLYWYQQILGQGPKLLIQFQNNGVVDDSQLPKDRFSAERLKGVDSTLKIQPAKLEDSAVYLCASSLVAALSSYNEQFFGPGTRLTVL.

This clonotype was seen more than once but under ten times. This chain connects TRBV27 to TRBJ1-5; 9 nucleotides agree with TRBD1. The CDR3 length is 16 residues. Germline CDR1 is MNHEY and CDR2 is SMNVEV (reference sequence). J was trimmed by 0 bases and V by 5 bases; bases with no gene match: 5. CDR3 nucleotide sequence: TGTGCCAGCAGTGTTACAGGGGGCAGTAGCAATCAGCCCCAGCATTTT. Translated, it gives CASSVTGGSSNQPQHF.

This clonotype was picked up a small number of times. The CDR3 here is CASSLRGETAQYF. The CDR3 nucleotides are TGTGCCAGCAGTTTACGGGGGGAGACGGCCCAGTACTTC. This chain connects TRBV12-3 or TRBV12-4 to TRBJ2-5, with TRBD2 identical over 7 bases. With V trimmed by 2 bases and J by 9 bases, 6 bases remained unmatched. This CDR3 comprises 13 residues.

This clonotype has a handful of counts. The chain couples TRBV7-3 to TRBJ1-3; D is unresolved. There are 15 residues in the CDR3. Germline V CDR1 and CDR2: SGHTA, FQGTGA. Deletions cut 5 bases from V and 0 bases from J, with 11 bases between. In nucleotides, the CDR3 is TGTGCCAGCAGCCTTGCGGGGTTCTCTGGAAACACCATATATTTT. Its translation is CASSLAGFSGNTIYF.

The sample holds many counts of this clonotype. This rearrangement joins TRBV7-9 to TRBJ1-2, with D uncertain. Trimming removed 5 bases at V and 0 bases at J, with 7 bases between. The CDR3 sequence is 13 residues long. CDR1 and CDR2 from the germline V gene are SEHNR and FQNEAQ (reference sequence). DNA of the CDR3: TGTGCCAGCAGCCGCGGGCCTAACTATGGCTACACCTTC. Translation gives CASSRGPNYGYTF.

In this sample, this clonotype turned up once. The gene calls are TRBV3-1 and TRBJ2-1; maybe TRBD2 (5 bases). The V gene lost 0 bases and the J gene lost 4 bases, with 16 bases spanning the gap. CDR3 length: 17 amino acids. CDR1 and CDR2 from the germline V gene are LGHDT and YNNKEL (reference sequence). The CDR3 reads CASSQDGVGRRYNEQFF. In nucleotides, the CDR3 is TGTGCCAGCAGCCAAGATGGAGTTGGGAGACGGTACAATGAGCAGTTCTTC.

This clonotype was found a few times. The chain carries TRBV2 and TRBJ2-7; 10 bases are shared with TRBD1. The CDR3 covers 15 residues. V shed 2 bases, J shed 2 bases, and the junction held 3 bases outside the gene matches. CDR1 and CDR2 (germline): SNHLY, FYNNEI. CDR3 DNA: TGTGCCAGCAGTGAAAGGGACAGGGGCCCCTACGAGCAGTACTTC. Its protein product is CASSERDRGPYEQYF.

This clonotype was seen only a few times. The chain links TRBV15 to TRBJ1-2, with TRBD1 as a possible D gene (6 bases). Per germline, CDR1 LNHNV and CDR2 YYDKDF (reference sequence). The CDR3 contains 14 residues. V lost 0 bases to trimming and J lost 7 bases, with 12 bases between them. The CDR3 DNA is TGTGCCACCAGCAGAGATCGTCAGGGGCCTGGCTACACCTTC. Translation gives CATSRDRQGPGYTF.